The sequence of this T cell receptor beta chain was determined in a study of cytomegalovirus exposure and HLA in healthy donors. Study at large: Earlier sequencing of approximately 200 million T cells yielded approximately 100 million unique TCR beta sequences. Study-wide results and caveats: The study listed 150 to 200 cytomegalovirus-associated TCR beta chains. 87-base-pair reads could not separate some V segments, including TRBV6-2 and TRBV6-3.

Vbeta (60) and Jbeta (13) primers were used in the PCR. This table comes from immunoSEQ multiplex PCR, and its TCRdb copy is limited to in-frame clones, with some not included. The table shows 180,000 or so clones, with around 75% occurring only once. The V gene's germline CDR1 is SSHAT and CDR2 FNYEAQ (reference sequence). The CDR3 is 16 residues long. Note on this clone: Antigen: not known. The junction departs from germline at one end; a sequencing error may be responsible.

Sequencing was carried out using PBMCs. J is TRBJ2-2 and V is TRBV7-7; 8 nucleotides line up with TRBD1. The TCR comes from a female donor in good health and CMV-seronegative. In DNA form, the CDR3 reads TGTGCTAGCAGCTCCCAGGGGGCGCGGAGTACCGGGGAGCTGTTTTTT. Protein sequence: CASSSQGARSTGELFF. Drawing the rest from reference TRBV7-7 and TRBJ2-2, the complete variable domain is GAGVSQSPRYKVTKRGQDVTLRCDPISSHATLYWYQQALGQGPEFLTYFNYEAQPDKSGLPSDRFSAERPEGSISTLTIQRTEQRDSAMYRCASSSQGARSTGELFFGEGSRLTVL.